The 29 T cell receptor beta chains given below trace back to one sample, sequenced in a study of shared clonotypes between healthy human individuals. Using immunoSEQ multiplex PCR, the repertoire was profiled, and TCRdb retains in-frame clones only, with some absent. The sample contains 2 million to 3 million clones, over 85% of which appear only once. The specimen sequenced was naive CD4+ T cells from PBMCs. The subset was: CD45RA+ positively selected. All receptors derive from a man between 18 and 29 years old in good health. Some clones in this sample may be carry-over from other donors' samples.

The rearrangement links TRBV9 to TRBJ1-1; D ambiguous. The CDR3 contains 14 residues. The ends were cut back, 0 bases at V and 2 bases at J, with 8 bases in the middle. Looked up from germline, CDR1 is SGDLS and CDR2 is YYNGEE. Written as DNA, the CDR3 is TGTGCCAGCAGCGTAGGGCCAGACAACACTGAAGCTTTCTTT. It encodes CASSVGPDNTEAFF.

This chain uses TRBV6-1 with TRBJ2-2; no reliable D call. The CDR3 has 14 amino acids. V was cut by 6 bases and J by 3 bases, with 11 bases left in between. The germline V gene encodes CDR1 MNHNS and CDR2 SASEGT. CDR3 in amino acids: CASSPLDDTGELFF. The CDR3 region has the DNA TGTGCCAGCAGCCCCTTGGACGACACCGGGGAGCTGTTTTTT.

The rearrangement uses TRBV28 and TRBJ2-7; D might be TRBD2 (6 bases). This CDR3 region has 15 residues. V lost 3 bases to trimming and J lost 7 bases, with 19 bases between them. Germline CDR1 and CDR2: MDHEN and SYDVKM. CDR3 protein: CASSFDYRGTPEQYF. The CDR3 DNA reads TGTGCCAGCAGTTTCGATTATCGCGGGACCCCGGAGCAGTACTTC.

CDR3 sequence (DNA): TGCAGTGCTCAGACGGATAGAGGCTACACCTTC. Amino acid sequence: CSAQTDRGYTF. This sequence joins TRBV20-1 and TRBJ1-2; D remains unclear. Germline V gene data show CDR1 as DFQATT and CDR2 as SNEGSKA (reference sequence). This CDR3 is built from 11 residues. V lost 5 bases, J lost 8 bases, and 12 bases lay in between.

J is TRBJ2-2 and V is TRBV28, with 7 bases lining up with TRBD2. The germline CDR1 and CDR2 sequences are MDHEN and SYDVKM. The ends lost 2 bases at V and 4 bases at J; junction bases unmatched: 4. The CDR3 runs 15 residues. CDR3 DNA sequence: TGTGCCAGCAGTTTACTAGCGGTTCCCACCGGGGAGCTGTTTTTT. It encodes CASSLLAVPTGELFF.

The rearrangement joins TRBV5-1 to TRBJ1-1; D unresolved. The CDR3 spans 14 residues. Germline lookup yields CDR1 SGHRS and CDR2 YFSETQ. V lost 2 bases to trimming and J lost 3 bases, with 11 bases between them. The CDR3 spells CASSFVLPDTEAFF. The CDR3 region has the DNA TGCGCCAGCAGCTTCGTCCTACCCGACACTGAAGCTTTCTTT.

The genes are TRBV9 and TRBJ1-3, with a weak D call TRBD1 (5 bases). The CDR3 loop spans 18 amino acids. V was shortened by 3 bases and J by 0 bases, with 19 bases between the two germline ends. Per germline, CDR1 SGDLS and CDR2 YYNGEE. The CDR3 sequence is CASSEGQYPGSSGNTIYF. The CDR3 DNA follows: TGTGCCAGCAGCGAGGGGCAGTATCCAGGATCCTCTGGAAACACCATATATTTT.

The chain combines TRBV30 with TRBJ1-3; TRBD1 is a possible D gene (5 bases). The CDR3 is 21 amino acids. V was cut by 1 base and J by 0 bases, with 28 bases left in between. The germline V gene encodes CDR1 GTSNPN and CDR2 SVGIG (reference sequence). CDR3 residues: CAWSAVVTFYEKGPSGNTIYF. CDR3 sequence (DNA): TGTGCCTGGAGTGCCGTAGTGACGTTTTACGAAAAGGGGCCCTCTGGAAACACCATATATTTT.

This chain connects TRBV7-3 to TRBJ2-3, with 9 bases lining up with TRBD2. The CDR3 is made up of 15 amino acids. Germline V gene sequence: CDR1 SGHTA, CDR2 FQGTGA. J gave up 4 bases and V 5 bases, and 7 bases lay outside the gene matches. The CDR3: CASSPHSGSPDTQYF. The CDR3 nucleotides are TGTGCCAGCAGCCCCCATAGCGGGAGCCCAGATACGCAGTATTTT.

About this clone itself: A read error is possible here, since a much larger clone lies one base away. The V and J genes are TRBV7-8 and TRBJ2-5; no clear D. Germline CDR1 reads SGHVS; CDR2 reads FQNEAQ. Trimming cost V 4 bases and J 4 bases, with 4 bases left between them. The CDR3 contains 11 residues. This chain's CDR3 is CASSSRETQYF. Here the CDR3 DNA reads TGTGCCAGCAGCTCCCGAGAGACCCAGTACTTC. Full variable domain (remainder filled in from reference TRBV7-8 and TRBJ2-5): GAGVSQSPRYKVAKRGQDVALRCDPISGHVSLFWYQQALGQGPEFLTYFQNEAQLDKSGLPSDRFFAERPEGSVSTLKIQRTQQEDSAVYLCASSSRETQYFGPGTRLLVL.

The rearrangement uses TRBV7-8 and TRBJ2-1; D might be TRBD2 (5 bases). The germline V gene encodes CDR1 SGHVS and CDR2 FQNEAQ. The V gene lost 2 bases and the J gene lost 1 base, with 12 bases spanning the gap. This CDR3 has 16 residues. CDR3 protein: CASSLTQRRSYNEQFF. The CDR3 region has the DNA TGTGCCAGCAGCTTAACCCAGCGGAGATCCTACAATGAGCAGTTCTTC.

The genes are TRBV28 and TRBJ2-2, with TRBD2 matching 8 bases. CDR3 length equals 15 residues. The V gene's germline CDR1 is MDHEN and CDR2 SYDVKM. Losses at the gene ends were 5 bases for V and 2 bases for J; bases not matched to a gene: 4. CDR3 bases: TGTGCCAGCAGTCTAAGCGGGAGTAACACCGGGGAGCTGTTTTTT. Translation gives CASSLSGSNTGELFF.

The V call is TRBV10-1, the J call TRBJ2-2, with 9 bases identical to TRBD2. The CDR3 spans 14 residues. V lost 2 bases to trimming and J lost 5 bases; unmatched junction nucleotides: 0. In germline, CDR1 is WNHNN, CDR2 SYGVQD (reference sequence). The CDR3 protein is CASSETSGTGELFF. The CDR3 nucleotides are TGCGCCAGCAGTGAGACTAGCGGGACCGGGGAGCTGTTTTTT.

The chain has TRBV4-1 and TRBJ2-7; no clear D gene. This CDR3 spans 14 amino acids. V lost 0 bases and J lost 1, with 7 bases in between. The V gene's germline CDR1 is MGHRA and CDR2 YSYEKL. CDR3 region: CASSQDGRSYEQYF. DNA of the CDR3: TGCGCCAGCAGCCAAGATGGGCGGTCCTACGAGCAGTACTTC.

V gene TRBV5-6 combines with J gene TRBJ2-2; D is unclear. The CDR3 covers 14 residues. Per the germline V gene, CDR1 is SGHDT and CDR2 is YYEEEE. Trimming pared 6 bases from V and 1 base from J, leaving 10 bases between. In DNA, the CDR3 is TGTGCCAGCAAAAGGGCAGGGAACACCGGGGAGCTGTTTTTT. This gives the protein CASKRAGNTGELFF.

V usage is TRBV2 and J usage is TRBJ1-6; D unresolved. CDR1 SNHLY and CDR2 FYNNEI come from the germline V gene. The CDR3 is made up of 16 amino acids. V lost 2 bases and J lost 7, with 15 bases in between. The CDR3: CASSEFLARKNSPLHF. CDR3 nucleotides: TGTGCCAGCAGTGAATTTCTTGCCCGGAAAAATTCACCCCTCCACTTT.

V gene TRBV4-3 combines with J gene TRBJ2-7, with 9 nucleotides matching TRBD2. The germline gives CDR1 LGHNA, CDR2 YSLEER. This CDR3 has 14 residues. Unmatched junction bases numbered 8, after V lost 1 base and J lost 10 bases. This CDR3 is CASSQGVTSGLQYF. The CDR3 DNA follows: TGCGCCAGCAGCCAAGGAGTGACTAGCGGACTTCAGTACTTC.

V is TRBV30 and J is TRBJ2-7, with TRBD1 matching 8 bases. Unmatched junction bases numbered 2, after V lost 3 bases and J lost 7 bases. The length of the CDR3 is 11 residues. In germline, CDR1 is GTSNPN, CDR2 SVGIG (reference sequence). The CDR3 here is CAWRDRAEQYF. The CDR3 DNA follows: TGTGCCTGGAGGGACAGGGCAGAGCAGTACTTC.

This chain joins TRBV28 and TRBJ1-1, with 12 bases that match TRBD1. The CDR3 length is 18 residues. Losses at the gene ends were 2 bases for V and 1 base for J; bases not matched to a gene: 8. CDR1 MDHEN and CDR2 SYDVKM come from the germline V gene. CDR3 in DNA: TGTGCCAGCAGTTTAGGGATGGGGACAGGGGGCTGGAACACTGAAGCTTTCTTT. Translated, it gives CASSLGMGTGGWNTEAFF.

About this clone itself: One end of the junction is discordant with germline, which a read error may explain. The CDR3 is CASSLAGGIQETQYF. DNA for the CDR3: TGTGCCAGCAGCCTAGCGGGAGGCATTCAAGAGACCCAGTACTTC. The V and J genes are TRBV7-9 and TRBJ2-5; 11 nucleotides agree with TRBD2. Germline V gene data show CDR1 as SEHNR and CDR2 as FQNEAQ (reference sequence). The CDR3 runs 15 residues.

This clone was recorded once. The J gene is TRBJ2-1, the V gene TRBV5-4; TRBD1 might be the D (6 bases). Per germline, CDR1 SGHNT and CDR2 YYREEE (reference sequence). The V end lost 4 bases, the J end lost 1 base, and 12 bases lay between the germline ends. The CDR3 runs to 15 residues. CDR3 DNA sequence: TGTGCCAGCAGCAAGGACAGATATTCCTACAATGAGCAGTTCTTC. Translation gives CASSKDRYSYNEQFF.

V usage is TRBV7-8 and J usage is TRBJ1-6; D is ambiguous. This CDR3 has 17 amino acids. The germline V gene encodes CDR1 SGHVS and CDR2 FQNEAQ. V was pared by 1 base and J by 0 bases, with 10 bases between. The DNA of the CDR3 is TGTGCCAGCAGCTTAGTGCTGCCGAGCTCCTATAATTCACCCCTCCACTTT. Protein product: CASSLVLPSSYNSPLHF.

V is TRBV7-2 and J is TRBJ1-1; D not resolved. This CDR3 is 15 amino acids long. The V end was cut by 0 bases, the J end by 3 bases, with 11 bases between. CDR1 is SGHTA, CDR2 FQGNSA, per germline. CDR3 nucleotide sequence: TGTGCCAGCAGCTTAGCTGGCAGCTTCGACACTGAAGCTTTCTTT. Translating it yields CASSLAGSFDTEAFF.

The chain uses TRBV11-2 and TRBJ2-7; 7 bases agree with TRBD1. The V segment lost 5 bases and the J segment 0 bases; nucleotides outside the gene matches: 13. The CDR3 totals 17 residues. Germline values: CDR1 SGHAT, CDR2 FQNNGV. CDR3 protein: CASSIRSGTVSSYEQYF. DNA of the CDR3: TGTGCCAGCAGCATAAGATCCGGGACAGTGAGCTCCTACGAGCAGTACTTC. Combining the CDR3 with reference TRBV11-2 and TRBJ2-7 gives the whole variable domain EAGVAQSPRYKIIEKRQSVAFWCNPISGHATLYWYQQILGQGPKLLIQFQNNGVVDDSQLPKDRFSAERLKGVDSTLKIQPAKLEDSAVYLCASSIRSGTVSSYEQYFGPGTRLTVT.

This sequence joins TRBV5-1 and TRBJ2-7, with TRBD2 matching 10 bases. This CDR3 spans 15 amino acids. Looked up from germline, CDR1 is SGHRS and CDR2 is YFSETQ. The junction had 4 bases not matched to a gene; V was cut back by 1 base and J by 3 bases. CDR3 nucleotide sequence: TGCGCCAGCAGCTTGACCGGGACTAGCGTCTACGAGCAGTACTTC. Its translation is CASSLTGTSVYEQYF.

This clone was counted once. The CDR3 loop reads CASSQQSGDSGANVLTF. In nucleotides, the CDR3 is TGTGCCAGTAGTCAACAATCAGGGGACTCTGGGGCCAACGTCCTGACTTTC. The chain carries TRBV19 and TRBJ2-6; a possible D gene is TRBD1 (6 bases). This CDR3 is built from 17 residues. V lost 5 bases to trimming and J lost 0 bases, with 14 bases between them. Per germline, CDR1 LNHDA and CDR2 SQIVND (reference sequence).

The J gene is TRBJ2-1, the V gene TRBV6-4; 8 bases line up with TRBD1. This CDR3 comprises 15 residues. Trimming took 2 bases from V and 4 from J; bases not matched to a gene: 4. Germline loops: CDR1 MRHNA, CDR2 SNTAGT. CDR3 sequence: CASSDRQGAYNEQFF. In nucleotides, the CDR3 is TGTGCCAGCAGTGACAGGCAGGGGGCTTACAATGAGCAGTTCTTC.

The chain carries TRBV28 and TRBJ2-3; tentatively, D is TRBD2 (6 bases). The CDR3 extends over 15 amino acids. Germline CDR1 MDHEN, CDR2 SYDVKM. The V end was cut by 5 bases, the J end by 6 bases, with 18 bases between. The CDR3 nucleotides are TGTGCCAGCAGTCCCTCGGGTACCCTAGCGGATACGCAGTATTTT. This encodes CASSPSGTLADTQYF. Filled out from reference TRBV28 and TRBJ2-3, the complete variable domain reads DVKVTQSSRYLVKRTGEKVFLECVQDMDHENMFWYRQDPGLGLRLIYFSYDVKMKEKGDIPEGYSVSREKKERFSLILESASTNQTSMYLCASSPSGTLADTQYFGPGTRLTVL.

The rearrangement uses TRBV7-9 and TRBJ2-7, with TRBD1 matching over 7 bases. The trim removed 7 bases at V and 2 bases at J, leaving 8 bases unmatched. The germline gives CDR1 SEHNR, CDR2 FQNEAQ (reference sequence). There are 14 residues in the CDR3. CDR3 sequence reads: CASTPTGFAYEQYF. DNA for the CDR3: TGTGCCAGCACCCCGACAGGGTTTGCCTACGAGCAGTACTTC.